This is a list of T cell receptor beta chains from one sample in a study of healthy donors' naive CD4 and CD8 T cells. One entry per CDR3 protein results from TCRdb running MiXCR on the reads. The sample records about 180,000 distinct CDR3 sequences, over 60% being singletons. Sequenced material: naive CD4+ and CD8+ T cells sorted from blood, pooled from several donors. The origin of the receptors is a pool of human donors in good health; the sample pools cells from several healthy donors. Each CDR3 is given with its conserved first and last residue. D genes are given only for firm matches. Rows give clone size only sometimes, using once, few, many, or a class for an expanded clone.

d_call	v_call	clone_size	j_call	cdr3_aa	cdr3_nt
TRBD1	TRBV11-1	-	TRBJ2-3	CASGTGGPSDTQYF	TGTGCCAGCGGAACAGGGGGACCTTCAGATACGCAGTATTTT
-	TRBV6-2/TRBV6-3	-	TRBJ1-1	CASSRNGAEAFF	TGTGCCAGCAGTAGAAACGGCGCTGAAGCTTTCTTT
TRBD2	TRBV27	-	TRBJ2-5	CASSLSAGGGALGTQYF	TGTGCCAGCAGTTTATCAGCGGGGGGCGGTGCCTTAGGGACCCAGTACTTC
TRBD1	TRBV6-2/TRBV6-3	-	TRBJ2-7	CASSRLRDRGLYEQYF	TGTGCCAGCAGTCGCCTCCGAGACAGGGGGCTTTATGAGCAGTACTTC
TRBD2	TRBV10-3	-	TRBJ2-2	CAIGLAGAPGTGELFF	TGTGCCATCGGACTAGCGGGGGCCCCTGGAACCGGGGAGCTGTTTTTT
TRBD2	TRBV6-2/TRBV6-3	-	TRBJ2-1	CASSSREGRGNEQFF	TGTGCCAGCTCCAGCCGGGAGGGCCGGGGAAATGAGCAGTTCTTC
-	TRBV5-1	-	TRBJ1-1	CASSIKDTGEAFF	TGCGCCAGCAGCATTAAGGATACAGGTGAAGCTTTCTTT
-	TRBV6-2/TRBV6-3	-	TRBJ1-1	CASTVRGTEAFF	TGTGCCAGCACGGTACGGGGCACTGAAGCTTTCTTT
-	TRBV12-3/TRBV12-4	-	TRBJ1-2	CASSSYNYGYTF	TGTGCCAGCAGTTCCTATAACTATGGCTACACCTTC
-	TRBV6-5	-	TRBJ1-3	CASRPGRSSGNTIYF	TGTGCCAGCAGACCTGGACGGAGCTCTGGAAACACCATATATTTT
-	TRBV12-3/TRBV12-4	once	TRBJ2-3	CASSSGAESDTQYF	TGTGCCAGCAGTTCCGGCGCAGAGTCAGATACGCAGTATTTT
-	TRBV29-1	few	TRBJ2-7	CSVEDVARGYNEQYF	TGCAGCGTTGAAGATGTGGCCAGGGGCTACAACGAGCAGTACTTC
-	TRBV29-1	-	TRBJ2-7	CSVEKPPDSYEQYF	TGCAGCGTTGAGAAGCCTCCAGACTCCTACGAGCAGTACTTC
-	TRBV20-1	-	TRBJ2-3	CSARDTTRLEDTQYF	TGCAGTGCTAGAGACACAACTAGACTGGAGGATACGCAGTATTTT